The 19 T cell receptor beta chains reported below all come from one sample, sequenced in a study of cytomegalovirus exposure and HLA in healthy donors. The PCR made use of 60 Vbeta and 13 Jbeta primers. Clones were sequenced by immunoSEQ multiplex PCR, and TCRdb holds only the in-frame ones, with some missing. The table has around 150,000 clones, 76% seen once. Sequencing was carried out using PBMCs. All receptors come from a woman between 35 and 50 years old in good health and CMV-seronegative.

J is TRBJ1-1 and V is TRBV5-1, with D uncertain. The V gene lost 3 bases and the J gene lost 5 bases, with 14 bases spanning the gap. The CDR3 is made up of 14 amino acids. Germline loops: CDR1 SGHRS, CDR2 YFSETQ. The CDR3 is CASSWGGGATEAFF. The CDR3 nucleotides read TGCGCCAGCAGCTGGGGAGGCGGAGCGACTGAAGCTTTCTTT.

V is TRBV7-9 and J is TRBJ2-7; TRBD2 matches 7 bases. CDR1 SEHNR and CDR2 FQNEAQ come from the germline V gene (reference sequence). The CDR3 totals 10 residues. With 8 bases clipped from V and 6 bases from J, the junction kept 1 base outside the gene matches. The CDR3 region is CASGRGEQYF. CDR3 DNA: TGTGCCAGCGGGAGGGGCGAGCAGTACTTC.

The chain is built from TRBV5-1 and TRBJ1-1, with D possibly matching TRBD1 (6 bases). The CDR3 has 14 residues. The V gene lost 0 bases and the J gene lost 4 bases, with 10 bases spanning the gap. Germline V gene sequence: CDR1 SGHRS, CDR2 YFSETQ. CDR3 protein: CASSLVGQSTEAFF. The CDR3, as DNA: TGCGCCAGCAGCTTGGTAGGACAGAGCACTGAAGCTTTCTTT. Supplemented by reference TRBV5-1 and TRBJ1-1, the full variable domain reads KAGVTQTPRYLIKTRGQQVTLSCSPISGHRSVSWYQQTPGQGLQFLFEYFSETQRNKGNFPGRFSGRQFSNSRSEMNVSTLELGDSALYLCASSLVGQSTEAFFGQGTRLTVV.

This chain links TRBV27 with TRBJ2-7; no clear D. Looked up from germline, CDR1 is MNHEY and CDR2 is SMNVEV (reference sequence). Trimming took 5 bases from V and 2 from J, leaving 13 bases between them. The CDR3 runs to 14 residues. The CDR3 region has the DNA TGTGCCAGCAGTCTCCTGTTTGGGCCCTACGAGCAGTACTTC. Its translation is CASSLLFGPYEQYF.

V is TRBV18 and J is TRBJ2-2, with D maybe TRBD2 (6 bases). Germline CDR1 and CDR2: KGHSH and LQKENI. With 1 base removed from V and 3 bases from J, the gap between germline ends came to 9 bases. CDR3 size: 15 residues. Written as DNA, the CDR3 is TGTGCCAGCTCACCACGGGGACTCTACACCGGGGAGCTGTTTTTT. This sequence encodes CASSPRGLYTGELFF.

The CDR3 nucleotides are TGTGCCAGCAGCACCCGGGACAGCCAAGAGACCCAGTACTTC. It is translated as CASSTRDSQETQYF. The chain carries TRBV5-5 and TRBJ2-5; 7 nucleotides agree with TRBD1. The CDR3 extends over 14 amino acids. Looked up from germline, CDR1 is SGHKS and CDR2 is YYEKEE (reference sequence). J gave up 1 base and V 4 bases, and 4 bases lay outside the gene matches.

This sequence joins TRBV7-9 and TRBJ1-6; no firm D call. The V and J ends lost 1 base and 7 bases respectively, with 5 bases between them. The CDR3 loop spans 13 amino acids. Germline CDR1 is SEHNR and CDR2 is FQNEAQ (reference sequence). In DNA, the CDR3 is TGTGCCAGCAGCTTAGGGGCAAATTCACCCCTCCACTTT. It translates to CASSLGANSPLHF.

The rearrangement links TRBV9 to TRBJ2-1; a weak D match, TRBD2 (6 bases). Germline lookup yields CDR1 SGDLS and CDR2 YYNGEE. The CDR3 sequence is 15 residues long. Trimming cost V 2 bases and J 4 bases, with 13 bases left between them. The CDR3 region has the DNA TGTGCCAGCAGCGTCGGGGCTAGCGAGTACAATGAGCAGTTCTTC. Protein sequence: CASSVGASEYNEQFF.

The rearrangement joins TRBV27 to TRBJ2-1, with 7 positions matching TRBD1. This CDR3 is built from 15 residues. Germline values: CDR1 MNHEY, CDR2 SMNVEV (reference sequence). V was clipped by 6 bases and J by 0 bases; unmatched bases: 5. The CDR3 bases are TGTGCCAGCAGCCAAGACAGGGCCTCCTACAATGAGCAGTTCTTC. Amino acid sequence: CASSQDRASYNEQFF.

The genes are TRBV6-6 and TRBJ1-2; TRBD1 matches 7 bases. The CDR3 has 16 amino acids. The germline V gene encodes CDR1 MNHNY and CDR2 SVGAGI (reference sequence). V was pared by 1 base and J by 2 bases, with 7 bases of the junction left unmatched. The CDR3 nucleotides are TGTGCCAGCAGTTACTTAGACAGGGTCTTGAACTATGGCTACACCTTC. Protein sequence: CASSYLDRVLNYGYTF.

Concerning this clone itself: Its ends do not fully match the called genes, so a read error is possible. This chain joins TRBV19 and TRBJ2-5; the D is unclear. CDR3 length: 14 residues. Germline CDR1 reads LNHDA; CDR2 reads SQIVND (reference sequence). CDR3 sequence: CASSIGAYQEIQYF. CDR3 DNA sequence: TGTGCCAGTAGTATAGGGGCCTACCAAGAGATCCAGTACTTC.

This clone turned up a few times. The gene calls are TRBV10-3 and TRBJ1-3, with D possibly being TRBD1 (5 bases). V lost 8 bases and J 0 bases, leaving 14 bases between the germline ends. The CDR3 contains 15 residues. Germline values: CDR1 ENHRY, CDR2 SYGVKD. The CDR3 DNA sequence: TGTGCCATCGGGACGGACGGGAGCTCTGGAAACACCATATATTTT. Protein: CAIGTDGSSGNTIYF.

As DNA, the CDR3 is TGCGCCAGCAGCTTGATAGGGGGGGACAATGAGCAGTTCTTC. This codes for CASSLIGGDNEQFF. The chain uses TRBV5-1 and TRBJ2-1; D may be TRBD2 (7 bases). The ends were cut back, 1 base at V and 5 bases at J, with 10 bases in the middle. Germline CDR1 is SGHRS and CDR2 is YFSETQ. This CDR3 is 14 amino acids long.

This clone showed up just once. The chain couples TRBV27 to TRBJ2-7, with 8 bases aligning to TRBD2. The CDR3 runs to 14 residues. V shed 3 bases, J shed 1 base, and the junction held 2 bases outside the gene matches. CDR1 and CDR2 (germline): MNHEY, SMNVEV (reference sequence). CDR3 sequence: CASSFTGGSYEQYF. CDR3 nucleotides: TGTGCCAGCAGTTTTACGGGAGGGTCCTACGAGCAGTACTTC.

J is TRBJ2-1 and V is TRBV6-5, with D tentatively TRBD2 (6 bases). The CDR3 totals 15 residues. Germline CDR1 reads MNHEY; CDR2 reads SVGAGI. The V and J ends lost 6 bases and 2 bases respectively, with 14 bases between them. CDR3 loop: CASREGSGTYNEQFF. Written as DNA, the CDR3 is TGTGCCAGCAGGGAGGGTTCGGGCACCTACAATGAGCAGTTCTTC.

The genes are TRBV7-9 and TRBJ1-1; TRBD1 matches at 9 bases. The CDR3 spans 15 residues. Germline assignment: CDR1 SEHNR and CDR2 FQNEAQ (reference sequence). V shed 1 base and J 2 bases; nucleotides not matched to a gene: 2. The CDR3 nucleotides are TGTGCCAGCAGCTTAGAACAGGGGGCCAACACTGAAGCTTTCTTT. Its protein is CASSLEQGANTEAFF.

This chain connects TRBV6-5 to TRBJ1-2; D unclear. V lost 7 bases, J lost 5 bases, and 14 bases lay in between. CDR1 is MNHEY, CDR2 SVGAGI, per germline. This CDR3 region has 13 residues. The CDR3 sequence is CASTGSRLYGYTF. CDR3 sequence (DNA): TGTGCCAGCACCGGTTCCCGTTTATATGGCTACACCTTC.

This chain uses TRBV5-3 with TRBJ2-5; 9 bases are a match to TRBD1. TRBV5-3 carries the ORF label, with uncertain function. J gave up 2 bases and V 10 bases, and 15 bases lay outside the gene matches. The CDR3 has 16 amino acids. The CDR3 bases are TGTGCCGGCCTAAAAGACAGGGGGTTTGATCAAGAGACCCAGTACTTC. This gives the protein CAGLKDRGFDQETQYF.

The chain links TRBV6-1 to TRBJ2-3; no clear D gene. Germline V CDR1 and CDR2: MNHNS, SASEGT. There are 16 residues in the CDR3. V lost 2 bases and J 0 bases, leaving 12 bases between the germline ends. As DNA, the CDR3 is TGTGCCAGCAGTGAACGGTTGGGCTCTAGCACAGATACGCAGTATTTT. Translation: CASSERLGSSTDTQYF.